This record looks at one TCR beta chain sequence and its context. Its antigen remains unidentified. The data originate from a study of OX40 agonist ivuxolimab in advanced cancers. In the study overall: Dose-escalation cases comprised hepatocellular carcinoma, melanoma, renal cell or head and neck cancer.

TCRdb's copy holds only in-frame clones and misses some; the assay was immunoSEQ multiplex PCR. The data contain around 62,000 clones, around 80% of them singletons. J lost 1 base, V lost 4 bases, and 8 bases had no gene match. From germline, CDR1 is SGHDT and CDR2 YYEEEE. The CDR3 has 16 amino acids. General study points: The study observed clonal expansion of CD4+ and CD8+ blood T cells by week 6 at 0.1 to 3.0 mg/kg.

With baseline, cycle 4 day 1, and cycle 7 day 1 as timepoints, blood was sampled. The clonotype comes from an adult with an advanced solid tumor such as melanoma, head and neck, liver or kidney cancer. The genes are TRBV5-6 and TRBJ2-1, with TRBD1 matching over 7 bases. Specimen: CD4+ or CD8+ T cells sorted from blood, collected in a trial of the OX40 agonist ivuxolimab. The CDR3 DNA reads as TGTGCCAGCAGCATAGACAGGGTCTCGTCCTACAATGAGCAGTTCTTC. This translates into CASSIDRVSSYNEQFF. The complete variable domain, with remaining parts taken from reference TRBV5-6 and TRBJ2-1, reads DAGVTQSPTHLIKTRGQQVTLRCSPKSGHDTVSWYQQALGQGPQFIFQYYEEEERQRGNFPDRFSGHQFPNYSSELNVNALLLGDSALYLCASSIDRVSSYNEQFFGPGTRLTVL.